The sequence of this T cell receptor beta chain was determined in a study of post-analysis software for immune sequencing data. The study's findings and limits: About five TRBV segments occurring more often in patients than controls included TRBV5-6, TRBV5-1 and TRBV20-1.

CDR3 length: 14 residues. The ends lost 5 bases at V and 7 bases at J; junction bases unmatched: 8. Germline V gene data show CDR1 as SGHTA and CDR2 as FQGNSA. This clonotype turned up a few times. What it binds is unknown. TCR beta libraries were prepared from cDNA with unique molecular identifiers. MiXCR, applied by TCRdb to the PCR reads, yields one record per CDR3 protein. The data show 350,000 to 500,000 distinct CDR3 sequences, with over 30% seen just once and less than 10% held by the top ten. Sequenced sample: blood. The genes are TRBV7-2 and TRBJ2-1; the match to TRBD2 covers 7 bases. This TCR came from a girl aged 2-15 years with multiple sclerosis. The CDR3 reads CASSPTRGTNEQFF. CDR3 DNA sequence: TGTGCCAGCAGCCCCACGCGGGGGACTAATGAGCAGTTCTTC.